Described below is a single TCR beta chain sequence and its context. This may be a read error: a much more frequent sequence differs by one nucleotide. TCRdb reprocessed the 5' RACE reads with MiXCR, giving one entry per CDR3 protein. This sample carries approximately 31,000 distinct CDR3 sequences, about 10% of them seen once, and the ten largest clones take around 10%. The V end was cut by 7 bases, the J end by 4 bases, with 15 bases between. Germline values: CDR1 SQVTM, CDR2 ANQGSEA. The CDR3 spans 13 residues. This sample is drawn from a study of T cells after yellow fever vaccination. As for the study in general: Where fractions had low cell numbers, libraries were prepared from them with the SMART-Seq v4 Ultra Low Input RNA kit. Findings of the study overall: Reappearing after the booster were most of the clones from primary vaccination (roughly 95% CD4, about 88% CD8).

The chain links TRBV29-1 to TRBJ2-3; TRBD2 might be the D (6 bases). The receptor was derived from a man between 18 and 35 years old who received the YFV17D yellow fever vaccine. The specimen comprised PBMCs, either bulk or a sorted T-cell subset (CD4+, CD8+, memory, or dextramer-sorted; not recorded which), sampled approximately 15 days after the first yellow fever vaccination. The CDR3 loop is CSASGWGADTQYF. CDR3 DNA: TGCAGCGCCAGCGGGTGGGGCGCAGATACGCAGTATTTT.